The next 22 T cell receptor beta chains were all read from a single sample in a study of T cells after yellow fever vaccination. TCRdb re-derived calls from the 5' RACE reads in MiXCR, one entry per CDR3 protein. The table has around 590,000 distinct CDR3 sequences, around an eighth seen once. The sample in question was PBMCs, obtained on the day of the yellow fever booster vaccination. These receptors all come from a man younger than 45 who received the YFV17D yellow fever vaccine.

This clonotype came up a few times. The chain combines TRBV29-1 with TRBJ1-3; TRBD1 might be the D (6 bases). The germline CDR1 and CDR2 sequences are SQVTM and ANQGSEA. Deletions cut 3 bases from V and 4 bases from J, with 13 bases between. The CDR3 has 14 residues. CDR3 DNA: TGCAGCGTTGACATTGCAGGGGTCGGAAACACCATATATTTT. Protein product: CSVDIAGVGNTIYF.

This clonotype turned up a few times. J is TRBJ2-7 and V is TRBV3-1; TRBD2 matches at 8 bases. The CDR3 totals 15 residues. Germline CDR1 reads LGHDT; CDR2 reads YNNKEL (reference sequence). V lost 3 bases, J lost 5 bases, and 9 bases stayed unmatched. CDR3 bases: TGTGCCAGCAGCCATGGAAGACTAGCGTCTCACGAGCAGTACTTC. It translates to CASSHGRLASHEQYF.

The rearrangement uses TRBV24-1 and TRBJ2-2, with D uncertain. V was trimmed by 0 bases and J by 0 bases, leaving 7 bases between them. Germline loops: CDR1 KGHDR, CDR2 SFDVKD. CDR3 length: 16 residues. In nucleotides, the CDR3 is TGTGCCACCAGTGATTTGGGCGGAGCGAACACCGGGGAGCTGTTTTTT. It translates to CATSDLGGANTGELFF.

The chain has TRBV2 and TRBJ1-2; 8 positions match TRBD1. This CDR3 comprises 16 residues. Germline V CDR1 and CDR2: SNHLY, FYNNEI. V shed 3 bases, J shed 6 bases, and the junction held 12 bases outside the gene matches. For the CDR3, the DNA is TGTGCCAGCAGTGAGGGGGGACAGGTTGGATGGGATGGCTACACCTTC. This translates into CASSEGGQVGWDGYTF.

J is TRBJ2-3 and V is TRBV7-2; D is perhaps TRBD1 or TRBD2 (5 bases each). Trimming removed 3 bases from V and 6 bases from J, with 13 bases in between. CDR1 is SGHTA, CDR2 FQGNSA, per germline. The CDR3 loop spans 14 amino acids. The CDR3 region is CASSFRDGSDTQYF. CDR3 bases: TGTGCCAGCAGCTTCCGGGACGGCTCGGATACGCAGTATTTT.

The chain joins TRBV11-2 to TRBJ2-5; 8 positions match TRBD2. The CDR3 consists of 16 residues. The V segment lost 0 bases and the J segment 0 bases; nucleotides outside the gene matches: 3. Germline V gene sequence: CDR1 SGHAT, CDR2 FQNNGV. CDR3 DNA sequence: TGTGCCAGCAGCTTAGAGCCAGCGGGAGACCAAGAGACCCAGTACTTC. Amino acids: CASSLEPAGDQETQYF.

This clonotype has just a few counts. The V and J genes are TRBV11-3 and TRBJ2-1; 11 positions agree with TRBD2. The CDR3 extends over 17 amino acids. V shed 1 base, J shed 5 bases, and the junction held 7 bases outside the gene matches. Germline CDR1 SGHNT, CDR2 YENEEA. The CDR3 DNA reads as TGTGCCAGCAGCTTAGGGCCTACTAGCGGGAGAGACAATGAGCAGTTCTTC. Translation gives CASSLGPTSGRDNEQFF.

The chain is built from TRBV20-1 and TRBJ2-7; the D is unclear. The germline V gene encodes CDR1 DFQATT and CDR2 SNEGSKA (reference sequence). The CDR3 contains 11 residues. V lost 6 bases and J 9 bases, leaving 15 bases between the germline ends. The CDR3 nucleotides are TGCAGTGCGCCGGTGAAGGGTCGGCAGTACTTC. This sequence encodes CSAPVKGRQYF.

At least ten counts were recorded for this clonotype. The chain joins TRBV2 to TRBJ2-1; 7 nucleotides line up with TRBD1. V trimming: 10 bases; J trimming: 1 base; junction bases outside the gene matches: 16. The CDR3 is 17 residues long. The germline CDR1 and CDR2 sequences are SNHLY and FYNNEI. The CDR3 bases are TGTGCCACCATCCGGGACAGATCTTCCAGATCCTACAATGAGCAGTTCTTC. The encoded protein is CATIRDRSSRSYNEQFF.

The chain recombines TRBV27 with TRBJ1-5, with a tentative D call TRBD1 (6 bases). V was pared by 5 bases and J by 0 bases, with 11 bases between. Per the germline V gene, CDR1 is MNHEY and CDR2 is SMNVEV (reference sequence). The CDR3 has 15 residues. This chain's CDR3 is CASSPGHLSNQPQHF. The CDR3 coding sequence is TGTGCCAGCAGTCCGGGACACCTTAGCAATCAGCCCCAGCATTTT.

This clonotype was counted only a few times. CDR3 nucleotides: TGCGCCAGCAGCTTGGACTGGGACAGGGGGATAGGGGTACCCGGGGAGCTGTTTTTT. Translated: CASSLDWDRGIGVPGELFF. The V call is TRBV5-1, the J call TRBJ2-2, with 11 bases identical to TRBD1. Germline lookup yields CDR1 SGHRS and CDR2 YFSETQ. The CDR3 is 19 amino acids. V was clipped by 0 bases and J by 6 bases; unmatched bases: 13.

This clonotype has just a few counts. The chain carries TRBV5-1 and TRBJ2-7, with TRBD1 as a possible D gene (7 bases). Germline V gene sequence: CDR1 SGHRS, CDR2 YFSETQ. This CDR3 has 13 amino acids. The V end was cut by 7 bases, the J end by 0 bases, with 11 bases between. The CDR3 region is CASGGTASYEQYF. CDR3 nucleotide sequence: TGCGCCAGCGGCGGGACAGCCTCCTACGAGCAGTACTTC.

In this sample, this clonotype turned up a few times. The rearrangement links TRBV6-5 to TRBJ2-7; D gene uncertain. The CDR3 totals 16 residues. CDR1 and CDR2 (germline): MNHEY, SVGAGI. Trimming took 0 bases from V and 2 from J, leaving 14 bases between them. Written as DNA, the CDR3 is TGTGCCAGCAGTTACTCGCTAAGTCCCCCCACCTACGAGCAGTACTTC. This codes for CASSYSLSPPTYEQYF.

This clonotype was detected a few times. The gene calls are TRBV6-5 and TRBJ2-7; 8 bases map to TRBD1. Trimming removed 2 bases from V and 3 bases from J; junction bases left unmatched: 12. This CDR3 has 17 amino acids. Germline loops: CDR1 MNHEY, CDR2 SVGAGI. CDR3 DNA sequence: TGTGCCAGCAGTTACCGGGACAGGTTAACCAAAAACTACGAGCAGTACTTC. Its protein is CASSYRDRLTKNYEQYF.

This clonotype has only a few counts. The rearrangement links TRBV20-1 to TRBJ2-2; maybe TRBD1 (5 bases). Trimming pared 5 bases from V and 6 bases from J, leaving 16 bases between. Germline lookup yields CDR1 DFQATT and CDR2 SNEGSKA (reference sequence). CDR3 length: 14 amino acids. The CDR3 bases are TGCAGTGCTCCAGGGCTCCGTGAAGCCGGGGAGCTGTTTTTT. Translated, it gives CSAPGLREAGELFF.

The J gene is TRBJ2-5, the V gene TRBV5-6, with TRBD2 matching over 11 bases. The CDR3 sequence is 15 residues long. Germline CDR1 and CDR2: SGHDT and YYEEEE. V lost 4 bases to trimming and J lost 7 bases; unmatched junction nucleotides: 9. The CDR3 region is CASSKTSGTGWTQYF. CDR3 sequence (DNA): TGTGCCAGCAGCAAGACTAGCGGGACTGGGTGGACCCAGTACTTC.

This clonotype was seen a handful of times. The chain couples TRBV21-1 to TRBJ2-3; the tabulated D call, TRBD1, remains unverified against the DNA. TRBV21-1 is described as a pseudogene. The CDR3 contains 18 residues. In nucleotides, the CDR3 is TGTGCCAGCAGCAAAGTAGTAAGGGCGGACAGGGTGCCAGATACGCAGTATTTT. Amino acid sequence: CASSKVVRADRVPDTQYF.

The V call is TRBV5-1, the J call TRBJ1-5, with 8 bases lining up with TRBD1. CDR1 is SGHRS and CDR2 is YFSETQ in the germline V gene. V dropped 4 bases and J dropped 0; count of bases not matched to a gene: 6. The CDR3 sequence is 16 residues long. As DNA, the CDR3 is TGCGCCAGCAGCCCAGGACAGGGACCTAGCAATCAGCCCCAGCATTTT. Protein: CASSPGQGPSNQPQHF.

The V gene is TRBV30, the J gene TRBJ2-2; D is perhaps TRBD1 (5 bases). V gave up 0 bases and J gave up 10 bases, with 21 bases separating them. This CDR3 spans 16 amino acids. Germline V gene data show CDR1 as GTSNPN and CDR2 as SVGIG (reference sequence). CDR3 loop: CAWSVTGPLFVVELFF. CDR3 in DNA: TGTGCCTGGAGTGTTACAGGCCCGCTTTTCGTTGTGGAGCTGTTTTTT.

This clonotype was picked up a small number of times. The chain recombines TRBV12-3 or TRBV12-4 with TRBJ2-7; D unresolved. This CDR3 region has 13 residues. V lost 6 bases, J lost 4 bases, and 13 bases lay in between. The CDR3 sequence is CASRGSFIYEQYF. The CDR3 DNA sequence: TGTGCCAGCAGGGGCTCCTTCATTTACGAGCAGTACTTC.

J is TRBJ2-2 and V is TRBV2; D may be TRBD1 (6 bases). The CDR3 consists of 15 residues. The V end was cut by 1 base, the J end by 1 base, with 7 bases between. In germline, CDR1 is SNHLY, CDR2 FYNNEI. CDR3 region: CASSEVGGNTGELFF. The CDR3 DNA sequence: TGTGCCAGCAGTGAAGTAGGGGGGAACACCGGGGAGCTGTTTTTT.

In its sample, this clonotype was seen a few times. The CDR3 coding sequence is TGTGCCAGCTCACGATCAGGGGCCTCCTACAATGAGCAGTTCTTC. Amino acid sequence: CASSRSGASYNEQFF. This chain uses TRBV18 with TRBJ2-1, with D possibly TRBD1 on 6 matching bases. CDR3 length equals 15 residues. The germline V gene has CDR1 KGHSH and CDR2 LQKENI. Trimming took 4 bases from V and 0 from J, leaving 10 bases between them.